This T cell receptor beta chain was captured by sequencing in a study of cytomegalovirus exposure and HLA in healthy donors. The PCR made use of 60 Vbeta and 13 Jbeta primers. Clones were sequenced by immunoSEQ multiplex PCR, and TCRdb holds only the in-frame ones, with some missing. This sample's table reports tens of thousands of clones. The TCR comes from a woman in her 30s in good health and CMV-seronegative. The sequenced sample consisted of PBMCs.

The CDR3 reads CASSYRGGTEAFF. CDR3 sequence (DNA): TGTGCCAGTAGCTACCGTGGGGGGACTGAAGCTTTCTTT. The gene calls are TRBV19 and TRBJ1-1; TRBD1 might be the D (5 bases). The CDR3 is 13 residues long. The germline V gene has CDR1 LNHDA and CDR2 SQIVND (reference sequence). Trimming shortened V by 6 bases and J by 5 bases, and 13 bases separated the two germline ends.